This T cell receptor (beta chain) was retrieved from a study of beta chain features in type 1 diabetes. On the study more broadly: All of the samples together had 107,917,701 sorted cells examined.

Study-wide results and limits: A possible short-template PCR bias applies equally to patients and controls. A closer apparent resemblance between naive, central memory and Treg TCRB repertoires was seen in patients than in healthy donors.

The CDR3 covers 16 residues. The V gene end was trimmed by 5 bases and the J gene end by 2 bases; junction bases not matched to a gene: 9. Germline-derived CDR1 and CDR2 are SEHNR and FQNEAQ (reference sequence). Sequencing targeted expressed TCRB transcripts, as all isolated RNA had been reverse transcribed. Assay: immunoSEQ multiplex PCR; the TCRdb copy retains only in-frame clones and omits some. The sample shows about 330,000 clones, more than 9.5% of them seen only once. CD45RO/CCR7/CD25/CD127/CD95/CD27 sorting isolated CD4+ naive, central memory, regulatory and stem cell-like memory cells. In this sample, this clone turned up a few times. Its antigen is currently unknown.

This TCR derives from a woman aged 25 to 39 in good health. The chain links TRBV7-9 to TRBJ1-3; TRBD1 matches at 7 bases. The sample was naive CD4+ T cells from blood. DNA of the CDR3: TGTGCCAGCAGCCGTGGGACAGACCGTACTGGAAACACCATATATTTT. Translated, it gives CASSRGTDRTGNTIYF.